The 24 T cell receptor beta chains below were found in one sample sequenced in a study of cytomegalovirus exposure and HLA in healthy donors. In the PCR, 60 Vbeta and 13 Jbeta primers were used. Repertoires were generated with immunoSEQ multiplex PCR, while TCRdb's copy carries only in-frame clones and drops some. Here the sample spans under 150,000 clones, around 80% being singletons. The specimen was PBMCs. These TCRs come from a human donor in good health.

The chain carries TRBV6-6 and TRBJ1-4; no reliable D call. The length of the CDR3 is 14 residues. In germline, CDR1 is MNHNY, CDR2 SVGAGI (reference sequence). The V and J ends lost 7 bases and 6 bases respectively, with 15 bases between them. CDR3 in DNA: TGTGCCAGCACGCCGGGAGGGTGGGATGAAAAACTGTTTTTT. This translates into CASTPGGWDEKLFF.

The V call is TRBV6-1, the J call TRBJ2-7, with D possibly TRBD2 on 6 matching bases. Germline V lookup: CDR1 MNHNS, CDR2 SASEGT. The CDR3 sequence is 14 residues long. V lost 2 bases and J lost 2, with 10 bases in between. The CDR3 DNA is TGTGCCAGCAGTGAAAGGGACTGGGCCTACGAGCAGTACTTC. Amino acid sequence: CASSERDWAYEQYF.

The CDR3 sequence: CASSIGGARGGFTDTQYF. CDR3 DNA sequence: TGTGCCAGTAGTATAGGGGGGGCTCGGGGGGGGTTCACAGATACGCAGTATTTT. The chain links TRBV19 to TRBJ2-3; 8 bases are shared with TRBD2. CDR1 and CDR2 (germline): LNHDA, SQIVND (reference sequence). J was trimmed by 2 bases and V by 1 base; bases with no gene match: 11. The CDR3 runs to 18 residues.

The chain couples TRBV27 to TRBJ1-1, with TRBD1 as a possible D gene (5 bases). The CDR3 is 15 residues long. The V gene's germline CDR1 is MNHEY and CDR2 SMNVEV (reference sequence). Trimming left V 2 bases short and J 1 base short, with 11 bases between. The CDR3 nucleotides are TGTGCCAGCAGTTTAGCAATGACAGCGAACACTGAAGCTTTCTTT. Translating it yields CASSLAMTANTEAFF.

This clone was detected only once. This chain connects TRBV20-1 to TRBJ1-1; unclear D gene. Germline loops: CDR1 DFQATT, CDR2 SNEGSKA (reference sequence). V was shortened by 2 bases and J by 8 bases, with 9 bases between the two germline ends. The CDR3 is 11 amino acids. CDR3 protein: CSARPRLEAFF. The DNA for the CDR3 is TGCAGTGCTAGACCTCGACTCGAAGCTTTCTTT.

The chain carries TRBV10-3 and TRBJ2-7; maybe TRBD2 (5 bases). Germline loops: CDR1 ENHRY, CDR2 SYGVKD. The CDR3 consists of 13 residues. Trimming removed 11 bases from V and 3 bases from J, with 17 bases in between. CDR3 region: CASADSPNYEQYF. As DNA, the CDR3 is TGTGCCTCGGCGGACTCACCCAACTACGAGCAGTACTTC.

The chain joins TRBV5-4 to TRBJ1-4; 8 bases map to TRBD1. Germline trimming cut 5 bases from V and 8 bases from J; bases unmatched to any gene: 8. Germline CDR1 and CDR2: SGHNT and YYREEE (reference sequence). The length of the CDR3 is 14 residues. CDR3 bases: TGTGCCAGCAGTCGACAGGGGTTTGAAGAAAAACTGTTTTTT. Its translation: CASSRQGFEEKLFF.

The chain has TRBV7-2 and TRBJ1-1, with a weak D call TRBD1 (6 bases). CDR1 is SGHTA and CDR2 is FQGNSA in the germline V gene. The CDR3 totals 15 residues. V shed 0 bases and J shed 5 bases, with 13 bases lying between them. The CDR3 here is CASSLAGGRRTEAFF. The CDR3 DNA reads TGTGCCAGCAGCTTAGCGGGGGGGCGAAGGACTGAAGCTTTCTTT.

This CDR3 is CASSPGQGVKLFF. The CDR3, as DNA: TGTGCCAGCAGTCCGGGACAGGGTGTAAAACTGTTTTTT. The chain links TRBV28 to TRBJ1-4; 9 bases match TRBD1. V lost 5 bases, J lost 10 bases, and 5 bases stayed unmatched. This CDR3 contains 13 residues. Germline V gene lookup returns CDR1 MDHEN and CDR2 SYDVKM.

This rearrangement joins TRBV4-2 to TRBJ2-2, with unresolved D. The germline V gene encodes CDR1 LGHNA and CDR2 YNFKEQ. This CDR3 comprises 13 residues. V shed 0 bases and J shed 7 bases, with 6 bases lying between them. In nucleotides, the CDR3 is TGTGCCAGCAGCCAAGATCTACTCGGGGAGCTGTTTTTT. The encoded protein is CASSQDLLGELFF.

V usage is TRBV28 and J usage is TRBJ2-7; 10 positions agree with TRBD2. The trim removed 5 bases at V and 4 bases at J, leaving 5 bases unmatched. Germline V gene sequence: CDR1 MDHEN, CDR2 SYDVKM. This CDR3 is 14 amino acids long. CDR3 DNA: TGTGCCAGCAGTACCCAGCGGGGGGGGTACGAGCAGTACTTC. This encodes CASSTQRGGYEQYF. Based on the CDR3 plus reference TRBV28 and TRBJ2-7, the full variable domain is DVKVTQSSRYLVKRTGEKVFLECVQDMDHENMFWYRQDPGLGLRLIYFSYDVKMKEKGDIPEGYSVSREKKERFSLILESASTNQTSMYLCASSTQRGGYEQYFGPGTRLTVT.

A few counts support this clone. The chain couples TRBV28 to TRBJ1-1; the D gene is possibly TRBD1 (6 bases). This CDR3 is built from 14 residues. V was shortened by 6 bases and J by 5 bases, with 16 bases between the two germline ends. The germline V gene encodes CDR1 MDHEN and CDR2 SYDVKM. CDR3 loop: CASRLEDSITEAFF. The CDR3 region has the DNA TGTGCCAGCAGACTCGAGGACAGTATAACTGAAGCTTTCTTT.

The chain couples TRBV6-5 to TRBJ2-7; no clear D. The CDR3 loop spans 13 amino acids. CDR1 is MNHEY, CDR2 SVGAGI, per germline. Deletions cut 8 bases from V and 2 bases from J, with 13 bases between. Written as DNA, the CDR3 is TGTGCCAGCGGTCTCACGACAACCTACGAGCAGTACTTC. This translates into CASGLTTTYEQYF.

The chain links TRBV27 to TRBJ2-7, with D perhaps TRBD1 (5 bases). The CDR3 contains 13 residues. V lost 4 bases to trimming and J lost 2 bases, with 9 bases between them. CDR1 MNHEY and CDR2 SMNVEV come from the germline V gene (reference sequence). This chain's CDR3 is CASSSTETYEQYF. As DNA, the CDR3 is TGTGCCAGCAGTTCGACAGAGACCTACGAGCAGTACTTC.

V and J are TRBV9 and TRBJ2-3, with a tentative D call TRBD2 (6 bases). The CDR3 covers 14 residues. CDR1 and CDR2 from the germline V gene are SGDLS and YYNGEE. Trimming removed 4 bases at V and 5 bases at J, with 14 bases between. CDR3 loop: CASSQHYGGDTQYF. The CDR3 DNA is TGTGCCAGCAGCCAACACTACGGGGGAGATACGCAGTATTTT.

V usage is TRBV7-9 and J usage is TRBJ2-1; 7 bases line up with TRBD1. V lost 1 base to trimming and J lost 8 bases; unmatched junction nucleotides: 8. Germline V CDR1 and CDR2: SEHNR, FQNEAQ (reference sequence). This CDR3 contains 15 residues. The CDR3 region is CASSLGGGFADEQFF. The CDR3, as DNA: TGTGCCAGCAGCTTAGGAGGGGGCTTCGCCGATGAGCAGTTCTTC.

This clone was recorded only once. This chain joins TRBV7-6 and TRBJ2-6; 9 nucleotides match TRBD1. Trimming removed 5 bases from V and 4 bases from J; junction bases left unmatched: 6. The V gene's germline CDR1 is SGHVS and CDR2 FNYEAQ. There are 16 residues in the CDR3. The DNA for the CDR3 is TGTGCCAGCAGCGGCGGGACAGGGCGCGGGGCCAACGTCCTGACTTTC. This translates into CASSGGTGRGANVLTF.

The chain employs TRBV11-3 and TRBJ2-7; 9 nucleotides agree with TRBD1. V lost 5 bases and J lost 9; bases outside the gene matches: 11. CDR1 is SGHNT, CDR2 YENEEA, per germline. The CDR3 extends over 14 amino acids. The CDR3 loop is CASSKTGTGSVQYF. The CDR3 region has the DNA TGTGCCAGCAGCAAAACCGGGACAGGGTCGGTGCAGTACTTC.

The J gene is TRBJ2-3, the V gene TRBV10-3; tentatively, D is TRBD2 (7 bases). Germline V gene sequence: CDR1 ENHRY, CDR2 SYGVKD. CDR3 size: 14 residues. The V end was cut by 6 bases, the J end by 5 bases, with 15 bases between. Written as DNA, the CDR3 is TGTGCCATCAGAGGGGGGGTGGGAGAAGATACGCAGTATTTT. As protein: CAIRGGVGEDTQYF.

The gene calls are TRBV7-9 and TRBJ1-2; 7 bases map to TRBD1. This CDR3 is built from 17 residues. Germline V gene lookup returns CDR1 SEHNR and CDR2 FQNEAQ (reference sequence). J lost 6 bases, V lost 5 bases, and 18 bases had no gene match. DNA of the CDR3: TGTGCCAGCAGCCCCCGACAGGGCACAAATCCCTCGGATGGCTACACCTTC. The encoded protein is CASSPRQGTNPSDGYTF.

This clone was observed a handful of times. The rearrangement links TRBV28 to TRBJ1-5; possible D gene TRBD1, 5 bases. The CDR3 is made up of 14 amino acids. Germline V gives CDR1 MDHEN, CDR2 SYDVKM. V was trimmed by 2 bases and J by 0 bases, leaving 5 bases between them. The CDR3 here is CASSLDSSNQPQHF. CDR3 sequence (DNA): TGTGCCAGCAGTTTAGACAGTAGCAATCAGCCCCAGCATTTT.

The chain joins TRBV5-8 to TRBJ2-2, with TRBD1 as a possible D gene (5 bases). Germline CDR1 reads SGHTS; CDR2 reads YDEGEE. This CDR3 region has 17 residues. V was trimmed by 0 bases and J by 4 bases, leaving 16 bases between them. The CDR3 region has the DNA TGTGCCAGCAGCTTGGAGAGGTACAGGACAACCACCGGGGAGCTGTTTTTT. It is translated as CASSLERYRTTTGELFF. The full variable domain, with the rest looked up from reference TRBV5-8 and TRBJ2-2, is EAGVTQSPTHLIKTRGQQATLRCSPISGHTSVYWYQQALGLGLQFLLWYDEGEERNRGNFPPRFSGRQFPNYSSELNVNALELEDSALYLCASSLERYRTTTGELFFGEGSRLTVL.

The rearrangement joins TRBV6-5 to TRBJ2-7; D is uncertain. Germline loops: CDR1 MNHEY, CDR2 SVGAGI. The CDR3 has 14 amino acids. Trimming shortened V by 0 bases and J by 1 base, and 7 bases separated the two germline ends. CDR3 in DNA: TGTGCCAGCAGTTACTCTCGGGTGTCCTACGAGCAGTACTTC. Translated: CASSYSRVSYEQYF.

The chain has TRBV15 and TRBJ2-1; 10 bases line up with TRBD1. V dropped 0 bases and J dropped 7; count of bases not matched to a gene: 6. The CDR3 is 16 amino acids. Per germline, CDR1 LNHNV and CDR2 YYDKDF (reference sequence). The CDR3 reads CATSRDIGTGANEQFF. The CDR3 nucleotides read TGTGCCACCAGCAGAGATATCGGGACAGGGGCTAATGAGCAGTTCTTC. Drawing the rest from reference TRBV15 and TRBJ2-1, the complete variable domain is DAMVIQNPRYQVTQFGKPVTLSCSQTLNHNVMYWYQQKSSQAPKLLFHYYDKDFNNEADTPDNFQSRRPNTSFCFLDIRSPGLGDTAMYLCATSRDIGTGANEQFFGPGTRLTVL.